These 25 T cell receptor beta chains were sequenced from one sample in a study of T cells expressing NK-cell markers. TCRdb re-called the 5' RACE reads, yielding one record per CDR3 amino acid sequence without DNA. This listing includes 350,000 to 450,000 distinct CDR3 sequences. The sequencing input was blood T cells: a sorted CD56 or NKG2C T cell subset, CD4+ or CD8+ T cells, or bulk PBMC T cells (not recorded which). These receptors were obtained from a man aged 18-69 years in good health.

The chain employs TRBV20-1 and TRBJ1-2. Germline CDR1 is DFQATT and CDR2 is SNEGSKA (reference sequence). The CDR3 sequence is 15 residues long. The CDR3 sequence: CSATRTGVSNYGYTF.

The chain has TRBV7-8 and TRBJ1-1. In germline, CDR1 is SGHVS, CDR2 FQNEAQ. This CDR3 is built from 14 residues. The CDR3: CASSFPGGATEAFF.

This chain links TRBV7-3 with TRBJ2-3. This CDR3 spans 11 amino acids. Germline V gene sequence: CDR1 SGHTA, CDR2 FQGTGA. The CDR3 loop reads CASRPWYTQYF.

V is TRBV10-3 and J is TRBJ2-7; TCRdb gives TRBD1 as the D gene, but with no DNA this cannot be confirmed. The CDR3 length is 14 residues. Germline CDR1 ENHRY, CDR2 SYGVKD. The CDR3 spells CAIRTGTEAYEQYF.

J is TRBJ1-6 and V is TRBV7-2. The CDR3 has 13 amino acids. Germline CDR1 reads SGHTA; CDR2 reads FQGNSA. Here the CDR3 reads CASSSRGNSPLHF.

The rearrangement uses TRBV5-1 and TRBJ2-5; TCRdb lists TRBD1, though no DNA is available to test this call. This CDR3 contains 19 residues. Looked up from germline, CDR1 is SGHRS and CDR2 is YFSETQ. The CDR3 protein is CASSSGVPGTASYQETQYF.

The chain joins TRBV18 to TRBJ2-7; without DNA, the TCRdb call of TRBD1 cannot be checked. CDR1 is KGHSH, CDR2 LQKENI, per germline. The CDR3 spans 13 residues. This CDR3 reads CASSPRSGDEQYF.

The chain employs TRBV11-1 and TRBJ2-3. CDR1 and CDR2 (germline): SGHAT, FQDESV (reference sequence). The CDR3 is made up of 13 amino acids. CDR3 residues: CASSFSGADTQYF. Combining the CDR3 with reference TRBV11-1 and TRBJ2-3 gives the whole variable domain EAEVAQSPRYKITEKSQAVAFWCDPISGHATLYWYRQILGQGPELLVQFQDESVVDDSQLPKDRFSAERLKGVDSTLKIQPAELGDSAMYLCASSFSGADTQYFGPGTRLTVL.

The V call is TRBV20-1, the J call TRBJ2-7; TCRdb's D call, TRBD2, is unchecked because there is no DNA. This CDR3 spans 13 amino acids. The germline V gene has CDR1 DFQATT and CDR2 SNEGSKA (reference sequence). The CDR3 protein is CSATTGTNREQYF.

The J gene is TRBJ1-5, the V gene TRBV2. Germline V gene lookup returns CDR1 SNHLY and CDR2 FYNNEI. CDR3 size: 12 residues. CDR3 region: CASGGSNQPQHF. Filled out from reference TRBV2 and TRBJ1-5, the complete variable domain reads EPEVTQTPSHQVTQMGQEVILRCVPISNHLYFYWYRQILGQKVEFLVSFYNNEISEKSEIFDDQFSVERPDGSNFTLKIRSTKLEDSAMYFCASGGSNQPQHFGDGTRLSIL.

This chain uses TRBV27 with TRBJ1-2; the D gene TCRdb calls, TRBD1, cannot be checked with no DNA. The CDR3 has 17 residues. Germline V gene lookup returns CDR1 MNHEY and CDR2 SMNVEV (reference sequence). The CDR3 here is CASSFLGQGYGDYGYTF.

This chain joins TRBV5-1 and TRBJ2-5; the TRBD1 assignment by TCRdb is unverifiable without DNA. Germline V lookup: CDR1 SGHRS, CDR2 YFSETQ. This CDR3 has 14 amino acids. The CDR3 loop reads CASSKTGGQKTQYF.

The rearrangement uses TRBV6-2 or TRBV6-3 and TRBJ1-3. The CDR3 contains 12 residues. The germline V gene has CDR1 MNHEY and CDR2 SVGEGT. CDR3: CASSYSGNTIYF.

The gene calls are TRBV6-5 and TRBJ1-4; lacking DNA, the TRBD1 call made by TCRdb goes unchecked. The CDR3 is 15 amino acids. Germline loops: CDR1 MNHEY, CDR2 SVGAGI. CDR3 loop: CASSYSGQGHEKLFF.

The chain uses TRBV15 and TRBJ2-1; the D call of TRBD1 rests on TCRdb alone, since no DNA is present to check it. The CDR3 extends over 16 amino acids. Per the germline V gene, CDR1 is LNHNV and CDR2 is YYDKDF (reference sequence). This chain's CDR3 is CATSRDGTGTYNEQFF.

The chain recombines TRBV6-5 with TRBJ2-3. The length of the CDR3 is 15 residues. Germline V lookup: CDR1 MNHEY, CDR2 SVGAGI. CDR3 loop: CASSYPSTSTDTQYF.

The CDR3 protein is CASSADSRASYGYTF. The V gene is TRBV6-1, the J gene TRBJ1-2; TCRdb calls TRBD1, which cannot be checked without DNA. The CDR3 sequence is 15 residues long. Germline V lookup: CDR1 MNHNS, CDR2 SASEGT.

The V gene is TRBV18, the J gene TRBJ1-2; TCRdb selects TRBD1, and the lack of DNA leaves this call unchecked. Germline values: CDR1 KGHSH, CDR2 LQKENI. The CDR3 is made up of 15 amino acids. The CDR3 sequence is CASSPLSRGTNGYTF. Looking up the rest from reference TRBV18 and TRBJ1-2 gives the full variable domain: NAGVMQNPRHLVRRRGQEARLRCSPMKGHSHVYWYRQLPEEGLKFMVYLQKENIIDESGMPKERFSAEFPKEGPSILRIQQVVRGDSAAYFCASSPLSRGTNGYTFGSGTRLTVV.

The rearrangement uses TRBV6-5 and TRBJ1-1. From germline, CDR1 is MNHEY and CDR2 SVGAGI. The CDR3 has 16 residues. The CDR3 region is CASSYRRTAGNTEAFF.

The chain couples TRBV5-1 to TRBJ2-3; TCRdb lists TRBD2, though no DNA is available to test this call. Germline values: CDR1 SGHRS, CDR2 YFSETQ. The CDR3 is made up of 18 amino acids. CDR3 protein: CASSLDLLAGTSTDTQYF.

The rearrangement links TRBV14 to TRBJ1-2; the TCRdb D gene call, TRBD1, has no DNA to confirm it. Germline-derived CDR1 and CDR2 are SGHDN and FVKESK. The length of the CDR3 is 15 residues. Here the CDR3 reads CASSQLGQAYYGYTF.

The gene calls are TRBV7-8 and TRBJ2-7. Germline V CDR1 and CDR2: SGHVS, FQNEAQ. There are 14 residues in the CDR3. The CDR3 sequence is CASTRGRLDYEQYF.

The V and J genes are TRBV4-2 and TRBJ1-1. The CDR3 is 14 residues long. Germline V lookup: CDR1 LGHNA, CDR2 YNFKEQ. The CDR3 here is CASSGAVTNTEAFF.

The rearrangement joins TRBV7-8 to TRBJ2-5; no DNA is available, so the TRBD1 call from TCRdb remains unchecked. Per the germline V gene, CDR1 is SGHVS and CDR2 is FQNEAQ. There are 15 residues in the CDR3. The CDR3 loop is CASSLLRLPRGTQYF.

The chain uses TRBV20-1 and TRBJ2-7. The CDR3 loop spans 11 amino acids. CDR1 is DFQATT and CDR2 is SNEGSKA in the germline V gene (reference sequence). The CDR3 loop is CSARGTYEQYF.